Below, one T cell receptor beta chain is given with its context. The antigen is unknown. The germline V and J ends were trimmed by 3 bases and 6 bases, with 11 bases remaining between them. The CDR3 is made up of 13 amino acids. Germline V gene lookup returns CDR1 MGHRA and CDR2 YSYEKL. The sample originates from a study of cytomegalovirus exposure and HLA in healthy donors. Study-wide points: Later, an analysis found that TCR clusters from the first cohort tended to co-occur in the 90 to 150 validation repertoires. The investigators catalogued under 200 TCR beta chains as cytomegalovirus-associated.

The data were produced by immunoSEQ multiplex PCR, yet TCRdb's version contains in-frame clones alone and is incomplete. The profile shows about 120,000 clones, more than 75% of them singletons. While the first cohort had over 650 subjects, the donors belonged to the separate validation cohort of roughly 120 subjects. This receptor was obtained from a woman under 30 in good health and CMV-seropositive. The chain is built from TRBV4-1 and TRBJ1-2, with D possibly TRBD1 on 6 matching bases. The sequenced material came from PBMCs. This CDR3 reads CASSHETGDGYTF. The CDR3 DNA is TGCGCCAGCAGCCATGAGACAGGTGATGGCTACACCTTC.